This is a list of T cell receptor beta chains from one sample in a study of blood T cell repertoires in COVID-19. Here immunoSEQ multiplex PCR was the method, and the copy in TCRdb shows in-frame clones only, minus some. Of about 70,000 clones in the sample, roughly 80% are singletons; the top ten hold 4.8%. The sample consisted of peripheral blood. The receptors here all came from a woman over 75 with active or convalescent COVID-19. Each CDR3 is given with its conserved first and last residue. The D gene is left open where the match is weak. Clone size is shown for a subset of rows, as once, few, many or a class of expanded clone.

V gene	J gene	D gene	clone size	CDR3 DNA	CDR3 protein
TRBV19	TRBJ2-3	TRBD2	.	TGTGCCAGTACCGCCTTAGCGGGCCGCACAGATACGCAGTATTTT	CASTALAGRTDTQYF
TRBV6-2/TRBV6-3	TRBJ2-3	TRBD2	.	TGTGCCAGCAGTTACTCTGGTAGCGGGGGGCTCACAGATACGCAGTATTTT	CASSYSGSGGLTDTQYF
TRBV30	TRBJ1-4	TRBD1	.	TGTGCCTGGAGTGTATCCTCCGGGACAGGGATGAGTGAAAAACTGTTTTTT	CAWSVSSGTGMSEKLFF
TRBV7-9	TRBJ1-4	TRBD1	few	TGTGCCAGCAGCTACATCCTTCCCGGGACAGGGTTTGAAAAACTGTTTTTT	CASSYILPGTGFEKLFF
TRBV4-2	TRBJ2-3	.	.	TGTGCCAGCAGCCAAGATGGCGATACGCAGTATTTT	CASSQDGDTQYF
TRBV10-3	TRBJ2-1	.	.	TGTGCCATCAGCGCCCGGGAAGATCGGTTTGAGCAGTTCTTC	CAISAREDRFEQFF
TRBV5-1	TRBJ2-7	.	once	TGCGCCAGCAGCCCCCCGGGGGGCACACTGAGCTCCTACGAGCAGTACTTC	CASSPPGGTLSSYEQYF
TRBV7-3	TRBJ2-1	TRBD2	.	TGTGCCAGCAGCGGTAGCGGGGGCTACAATGAGCAGTTCTTC	CASSGSGGYNEQFF
TRBV5-1	TRBJ2-5	.	.	TGCGCCAGCAGCTTGTTCTCGCAGCAAGAGACCCAGTACTTC	CASSLFSQQETQYF
TRBV9	TRBJ2-2	TRBD1	few	TGTGCCAGCAGCCCCATCTGGGGGGGACAGGGGATAACCGGGGAGCTGTTTTTT	CASSPIWGGQGITGELFF
TRBV5-6	TRBJ1-6	TRBD1	.	TGTGCCAGCAGCACCCGGGACAGGGAAGGACTTAATTCACCCCTCCACTTT	CASSTRDREGLNSPLHF
TRBV3-1/TRBV3-2	TRBJ2-1	.	.	TGTGCCAGCAGCCAAGAGCAGAGGGCGCAGTTCTTC	CASSQEQRAQFF
TRBV5-1	TRBJ2-3	.	.	TGCGCCAGCAGCTTAACAGGGAGCACAGATACGCAGTATTTT	CASSLTGSTDTQYF
TRBV7-2	TRBJ1-6	.	.	TGTGCCAGCAGCGCCCATGCAGGGGATTCACCCCTCCACTTT	CASSAHAGDSPLHF
TRBV24-1	TRBJ2-1	TRBD2	.	TGTGCCACCAGTGATTTAGGAGCGGGAGGATTGAATGAGCAGTTCTTC	CATSDLGAGGLNEQFF
TRBV11-3	TRBJ2-7	.	.	TGTGCCAGCAGCTTAGGGAGCCTTCAAGAGCAGTACTTC	CASSLGSLQEQYF
TRBV5-1	TRBJ1-2	TRBD1	.	TGCGCCAGCAGCCAGGGACAGGGAAGGTATGGCTACACCTTC	CASSQGQGRYGYTF
TRBV29-1	TRBJ2-7	TRBD2	.	TGCAGCGTGGGGGTTAGCGGGAGAAGTGAGCAGTACTTC	CSVGVSGRSEQYF
TRBV11-2	TRBJ1-4	.	.	TGTGCCAGCAGCTTAGGTATACAGGCAACTAATGAAAAACTGTTTTTT	CASSLGIQATNEKLFF
TRBV9	TRBJ2-1	TRBD2	once	TGTGCCAGCAGCTCACGGGTAGCGGGCCTCGTGGATGAGCAGTTCTTC	CASSSRVAGLVDEQFF
TRBV19	TRBJ1-1	TRBD1	.	TGTGCCAGTACCTTATCCCAGGGGGGGAACACTGAAGCTTTCTTT	CASTLSQGGNTEAFF
TRBV14	TRBJ2-5	.	.	TGTGCCAGCAGCCAGTGGAGGGACCGGGAGACCCAGTACTTC	CASSQWRDRETQYF
TRBV11-2	TRBJ2-7	.	.	TGTGCCAGCAGCTCCGGGATTTATTCCTACGAGCAGTACTTC	CASSSGIYSYEQYF
TRBV15	TRBJ1-2	.	.	TGTGCCACCAGCAGAGACAGGGGCGGCTACACCTTC	CATSRDRGGYTF
TRBV18	TRBJ2-7	TRBD2	.	TGTGCCAGCTCACCGGGCCTAGCGGGGGGCTCGACCTACGAGCAGTACTTC	CASSPGLAGGSTYEQYF
TRBV29-1	TRBJ1-2	TRBD1	.	TGCAGCGTCGGCTCCGACAGGGCCTATGGCTACACCTTC	CSVGSDRAYGYTF
TRBV2	TRBJ1-1	.	.	TGTGCCAGCAGTGGACAAGGGGGGGACACTGAAGCTTTCTTT	CASSGQGGDTEAFF
TRBV6-4	TRBJ2-1	TRBD2	.	TGTGCCAGCAGTGACAGGAATAGCGGGATTTCCTCCTACAATGAGCAGTTCTTC	CASSDRNSGISSYNEQFF
TRBV30	TRBJ1-5	.	few	TGTGCCTGGAGTGTACTAAGGAGTGCGGGTCAGCCCCAGCATTTT	CAWSVLRSAGQPQHF
TRBV3-1/TRBV3-2	TRBJ1-4	TRBD1	.	TGTGCCAGCAGTAAACAGGGGGCCGGCGAAAAACTGTTTTTT	CASSKQGAGEKLFF
TRBV27	TRBJ1-2	.	.	TGTGCCAGCAGTCCCCGGCCCCCAGGGGCGAGGTTTGGCGGCTACACCTTC	CASSPRPPGARFGGYTF
TRBV28	TRBJ2-5	.	.	TGTGCCAGCAGTTTTTACATTCGAGAGACCCAGTACTTC	CASSFYIRETQYF
TRBV19	TRBJ2-7	.	.	TGTGCCAGTAGTCTCACAGGGTCCGCGGCCTACGAGCAGTACTTC	CASSLTGSAAYEQYF
TRBV7-6	TRBJ2-7	TRBD2	.	TGTGCCAGCAGCGCCCTACTTGCGGGGGCCTACGAGCAGTACTTC	CASSALLAGAYEQYF
TRBV29-1	TRBJ1-1	TRBD1	.	TGCAGCGTAAGGGGATCCAAGACAGGGAGGATGGACACTGAAGCTTTCTTT	CSVRGSKTGRMDTEAFF
TRBV7-9	TRBJ1-1	TRBD1	.	TGTGCCAGCAGCTTGGGACAGTCCACTGAAGCTTTCTTT	CASSLGQSTEAFF
TRBV4-3	TRBJ1-5	.	.	TGCGCCAGCAGCCAAGAGAGCCGTTCGGGCAATCAGCCCCAGCATTTT	CASSQESRSGNQPQHF
TRBV19	TRBJ1-1	.	.	TGTGCCAGTAGCATGGCCTCCAGGGGACTGAACACTGAAGCTTTCTTT	CASSMASRGLNTEAFF
TRBV5-1	TRBJ1-4	TRBD1	.	TGCGCCAGCAGCTTGAGAGGTACAGGGGATGAAAAACTGTTTTTT	CASSLRGTGDEKLFF
TRBV7-6	TRBJ1-5	.	.	TGTGCCAGCAGCTTAAACTCCGGTGGCAATCAGCCCCAGCATTTT	CASSLNSGGNQPQHF
TRBV5-1	TRBJ2-5	TRBD2	.	TGCGCCAGCAGAACGGGACTAGCGGGAGGTGGGGAGACCCAGTACTTC	CASRTGLAGGGETQYF
TRBV6-5	TRBJ1-5	.	.	TGTGCCATGACAGACGGTATGTTGCCCCAGCATTTT	CAMTDGMLPQHF
TRBV27	TRBJ1-3	.	.	TGTGCCAGCAAATCGGACAGAAGCTCTGGAAACACCATATATTTT	CASKSDRSSGNTIYF
TRBV30	TRBJ2-7	.	.	TGTGCCTGGAGATGGGACTTTTCCTACGAGCAGTACTTC	CAWRWDFSYEQYF
TRBV28	TRBJ2-5	TRBD1	.	TGTGCCAGCAGTTTTACCTGGGACAGGAGACAAGAGACCCAGTACTTC	CASSFTWDRRQETQYF
TRBV7-2	TRBJ1-4	.	.	TGTGCCAGCAGGAATAACAGAGCAACTAATGAAAAACTGTTTTTT	CASRNNRATNEKLFF
TRBV28	TRBJ2-1	.	.	TGTGCCAGCAGTTTATTACAGGGTGGGGTCAATGAGCAGTTCTTC	CASSLLQGGVNEQFF
TRBV15	TRBJ2-2	TRBD1	.	TGTGCCACCAGACGAACAGGGGTTTCGGTGACCGGGGAGCTGTTTTTT	CATRRTGVSVTGELFF
TRBV18	TRBJ2-1	TRBD2	once	TGTGCCAGCTCACCGCCGGGACTAGCGGGAACCAATGAGCAGTTCTTC	CASSPPGLAGTNEQFF
TRBV5-6	TRBJ1-2	TRBD1	.	TGTGCCAGCAGCCCGATATCCTTGGGGACAGCTAACTATGGCTACACCTTC	CASSPISLGTANYGYTF
TRBV4-3	TRBJ2-7	TRBD1	few	TGCGCCAGCAGCCCAGGGGTGGCAGGGGGCGAGCAGTACTTC	CASSPGVAGGEQYF
TRBV4-2	TRBJ2-5	TRBD2	.	TGTGCCAGCAGCCAAGTTAGCGCGGGGGGATACGAAGAGACCCAGTACTTC	CASSQVSAGGYEETQYF
TRBV6-5	TRBJ1-4	TRBD1	once	TGTGCCAGTACGGGACAGAGAAATGAAAAACTGTTTTTT	CASTGQRNEKLFF
TRBV29-1	TRBJ2-5	.	.	TGCAGCGTGAGGGGGACTAACCAAGAGACCCAGTACTTC	CSVRGTNQETQYF
TRBV12-3/TRBV12-4	TRBJ2-1	TRBD1	few	TGTGCCACGACAGGGGGCTACAATGAGCAGTTCTTC	CATTGGYNEQFF